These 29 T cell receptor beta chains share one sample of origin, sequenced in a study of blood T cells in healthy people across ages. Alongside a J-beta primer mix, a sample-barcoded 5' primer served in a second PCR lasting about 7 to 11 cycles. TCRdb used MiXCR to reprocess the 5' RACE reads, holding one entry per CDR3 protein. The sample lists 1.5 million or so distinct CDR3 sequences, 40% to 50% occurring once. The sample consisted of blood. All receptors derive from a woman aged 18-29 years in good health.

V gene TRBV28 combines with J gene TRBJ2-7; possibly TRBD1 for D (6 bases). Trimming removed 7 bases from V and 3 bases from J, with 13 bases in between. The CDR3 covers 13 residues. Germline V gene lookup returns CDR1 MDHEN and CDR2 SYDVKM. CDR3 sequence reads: CASNGPGDYEQYF. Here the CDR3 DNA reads TGTGCCAGCAATGGGCCAGGGGACTACGAGCAGTACTTC.

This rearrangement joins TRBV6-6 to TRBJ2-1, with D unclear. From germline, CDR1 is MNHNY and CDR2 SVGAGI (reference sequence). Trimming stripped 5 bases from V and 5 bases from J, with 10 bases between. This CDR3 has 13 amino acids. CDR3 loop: CASSLPVNNEQFF. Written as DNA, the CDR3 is TGTGCCAGCAGTCTCCCAGTGAACAATGAGCAGTTCTTC.

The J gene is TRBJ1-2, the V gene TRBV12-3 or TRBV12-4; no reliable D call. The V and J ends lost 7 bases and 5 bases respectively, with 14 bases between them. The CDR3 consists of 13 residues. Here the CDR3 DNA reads TGTGCCAGCAAGAAGTTGGACTATTATGGCTACACCTTC. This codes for CASKKLDYYGYTF.

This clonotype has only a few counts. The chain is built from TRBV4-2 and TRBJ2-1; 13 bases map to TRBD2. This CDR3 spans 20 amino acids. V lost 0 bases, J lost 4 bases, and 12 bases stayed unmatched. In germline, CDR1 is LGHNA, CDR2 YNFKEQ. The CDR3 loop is CASSQDQLAGGTAFYNEQFF. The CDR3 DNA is TGTGCCAGCAGCCAAGATCAACTAGCGGGGGGGACTGCCTTTTACAATGAGCAGTTCTTC.

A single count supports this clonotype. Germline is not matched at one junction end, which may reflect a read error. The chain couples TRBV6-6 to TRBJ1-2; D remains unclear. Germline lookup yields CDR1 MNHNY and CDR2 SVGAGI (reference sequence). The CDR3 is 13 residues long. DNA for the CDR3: TGTGCCAGCAGTGACTCGTCTGAGGATGGCTACACCTTC. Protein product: CASSDSSEDGYTF.

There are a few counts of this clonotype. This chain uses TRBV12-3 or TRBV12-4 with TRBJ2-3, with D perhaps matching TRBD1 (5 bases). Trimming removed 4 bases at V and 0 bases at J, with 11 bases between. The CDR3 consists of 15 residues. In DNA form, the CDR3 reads TGTGCCAGCAGTTCGCCAGGGCCCAGCACAGATACGCAGTATTTT. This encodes CASSSPGPSTDTQYF.

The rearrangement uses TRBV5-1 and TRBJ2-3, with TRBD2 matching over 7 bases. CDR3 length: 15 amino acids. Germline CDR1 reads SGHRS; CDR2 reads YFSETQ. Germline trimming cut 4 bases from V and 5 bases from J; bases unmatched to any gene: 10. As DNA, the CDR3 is TGCGCCAGCAGCGCCTTCGGACTAGTTCTAGATACGCAGTATTTT. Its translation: CASSAFGLVLDTQYF.

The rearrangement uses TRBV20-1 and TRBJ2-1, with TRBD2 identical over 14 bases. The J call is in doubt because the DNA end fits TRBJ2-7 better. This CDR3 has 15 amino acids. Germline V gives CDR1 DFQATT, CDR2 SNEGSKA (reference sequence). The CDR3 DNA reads TGCAGTGCCCAGGGACTAGCGGGAGACTACAATGAGCAGTACTTC. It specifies CSAQGLAGDYNEQYF.

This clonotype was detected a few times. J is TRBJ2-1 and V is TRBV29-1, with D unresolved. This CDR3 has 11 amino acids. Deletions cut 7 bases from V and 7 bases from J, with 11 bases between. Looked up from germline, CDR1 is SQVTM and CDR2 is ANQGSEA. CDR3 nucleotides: TGCAGCGGTACTGGATTAAATGAGCAGTTCTTC. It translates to CSGTGLNEQFF.

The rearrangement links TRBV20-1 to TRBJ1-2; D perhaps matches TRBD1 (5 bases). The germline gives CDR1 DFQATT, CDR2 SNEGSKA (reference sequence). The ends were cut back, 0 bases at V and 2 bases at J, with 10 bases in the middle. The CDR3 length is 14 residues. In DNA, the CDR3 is TGCAGTGCTAGAGATTCGGGGGTAAACTATGGCTACACCTTC. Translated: CSARDSGVNYGYTF.

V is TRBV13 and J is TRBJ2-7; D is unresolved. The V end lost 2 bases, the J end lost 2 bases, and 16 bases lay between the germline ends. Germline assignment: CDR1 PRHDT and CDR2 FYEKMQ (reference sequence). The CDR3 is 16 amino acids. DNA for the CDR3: TGTGCCAGCAGCTTAATGGGCCCGACAAGTACCTACGAGCAGTACTTC. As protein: CASSLMGPTSTYEQYF. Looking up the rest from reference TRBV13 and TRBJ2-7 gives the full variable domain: AAGVIQSPRHLIKEKRETATLKCYPIPRHDTVYWYQQGPGQDPQFLISFYEKMQSDKGSIPDRFSAQQFSDYHSELNMSSLELGDSALYFCASSLMGPTSTYEQYFGPGTRLTVT.

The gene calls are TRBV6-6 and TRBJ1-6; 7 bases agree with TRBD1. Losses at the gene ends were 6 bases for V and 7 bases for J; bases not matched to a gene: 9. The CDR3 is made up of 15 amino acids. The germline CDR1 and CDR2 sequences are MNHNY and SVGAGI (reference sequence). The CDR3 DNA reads TGTGCCAGCAGGTCCTCAGGGGGAAAGAATTCACCCCTCCACTTT. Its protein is CASRSSGGKNSPLHF.

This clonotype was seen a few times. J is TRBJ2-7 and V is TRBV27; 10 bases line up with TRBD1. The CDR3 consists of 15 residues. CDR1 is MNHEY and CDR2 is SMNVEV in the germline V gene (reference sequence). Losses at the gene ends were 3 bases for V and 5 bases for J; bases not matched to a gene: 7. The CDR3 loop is CASSFWTGGTHEQYF. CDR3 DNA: TGTGCCAGCAGTTTTTGGACAGGGGGTACGCACGAGCAGTACTTC.

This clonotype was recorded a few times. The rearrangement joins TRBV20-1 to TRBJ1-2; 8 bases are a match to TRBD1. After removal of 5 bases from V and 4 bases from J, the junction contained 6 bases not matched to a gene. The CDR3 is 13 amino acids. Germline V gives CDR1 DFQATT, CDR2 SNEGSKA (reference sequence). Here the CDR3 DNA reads TGCAGTGCTCCAGGGGGCTTAGGCTATGGCTACACCTTC. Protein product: CSAPGGLGYGYTF.

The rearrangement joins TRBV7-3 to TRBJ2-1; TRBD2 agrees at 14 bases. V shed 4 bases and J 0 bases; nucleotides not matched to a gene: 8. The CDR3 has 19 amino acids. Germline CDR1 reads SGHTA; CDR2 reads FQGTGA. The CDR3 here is CASSSRTSGGPSSYNEQFF. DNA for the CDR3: TGTGCCAGCAGCTCCCGGACTAGCGGGGGGCCAAGCTCCTACAATGAGCAGTTCTTC.

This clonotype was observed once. CDR3 nucleotides: TGCAGTGCCGAGGTCCTAGCACAAGAGACCCAGTACTTC. It specifies CSAEVLAQETQYF. The chain couples TRBV20-1 to TRBJ2-5, with TRBD2 as a possible D gene (5 bases). Between the trimmed V and J ends, which lost 6 bases and 2 bases, there was a span of 13 bases. The CDR3 totals 13 residues. Germline-derived CDR1 and CDR2 are DFQATT and SNEGSKA (reference sequence).

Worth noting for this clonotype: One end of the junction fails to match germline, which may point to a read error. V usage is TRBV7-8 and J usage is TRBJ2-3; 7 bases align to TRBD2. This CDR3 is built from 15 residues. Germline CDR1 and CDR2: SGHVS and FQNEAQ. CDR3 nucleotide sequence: TGTGCCCGCAGCTCAATGGGAGGGGACACAGATACGCAGTATTTT. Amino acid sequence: CARSSMGGDTDTQYF.

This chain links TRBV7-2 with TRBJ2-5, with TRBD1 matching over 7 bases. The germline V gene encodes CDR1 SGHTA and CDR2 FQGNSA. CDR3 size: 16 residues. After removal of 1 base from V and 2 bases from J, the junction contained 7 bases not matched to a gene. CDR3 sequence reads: CASSLVVLTGQETQYF. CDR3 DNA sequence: TGTGCCAGCAGCTTAGTGGTATTGACAGGGCAAGAGACCCAGTACTTC.

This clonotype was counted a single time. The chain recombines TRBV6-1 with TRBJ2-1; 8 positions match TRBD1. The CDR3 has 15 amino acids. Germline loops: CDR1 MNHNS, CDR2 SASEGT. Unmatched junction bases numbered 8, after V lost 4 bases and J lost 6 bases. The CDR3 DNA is TGTGCCAGCAGTGCGGGACAGGAGGCAACCAATGAGCAGTTCTTC. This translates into CASSAGQEATNEQFF.

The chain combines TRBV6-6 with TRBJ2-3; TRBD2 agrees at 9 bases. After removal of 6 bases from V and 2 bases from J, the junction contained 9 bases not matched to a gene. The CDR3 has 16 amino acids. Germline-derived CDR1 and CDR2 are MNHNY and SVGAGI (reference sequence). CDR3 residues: CASRSEREAITDTQYF. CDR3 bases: TGTGCCAGCAGATCCGAGCGGGAGGCAATCACAGATACGCAGTATTTT.

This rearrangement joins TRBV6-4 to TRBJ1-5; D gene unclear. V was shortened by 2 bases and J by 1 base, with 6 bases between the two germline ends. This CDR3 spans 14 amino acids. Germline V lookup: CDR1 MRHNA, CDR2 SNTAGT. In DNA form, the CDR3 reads TGTGCCAGCAGTGACGGGTCCAGCAATCAGCCCCAGCATTTT. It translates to CASSDGSSNQPQHF.

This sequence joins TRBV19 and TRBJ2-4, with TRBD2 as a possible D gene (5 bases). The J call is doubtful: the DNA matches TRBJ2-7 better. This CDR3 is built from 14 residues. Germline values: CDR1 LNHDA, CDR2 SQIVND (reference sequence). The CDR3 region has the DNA TGTGCCAGTAGTAGGGAAGTTAGACTACACGAGCAGTACTTC. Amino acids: CASSREVRLHEQYF.

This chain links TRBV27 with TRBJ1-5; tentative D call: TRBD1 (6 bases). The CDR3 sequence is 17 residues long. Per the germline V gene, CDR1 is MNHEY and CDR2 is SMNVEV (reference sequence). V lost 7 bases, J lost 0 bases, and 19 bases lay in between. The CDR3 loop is CASNRTADLYSNQPQHF. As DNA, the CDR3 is TGTGCCAGCAATAGGACAGCTGACCTTTATAGCAATCAGCCCCAGCATTTT.

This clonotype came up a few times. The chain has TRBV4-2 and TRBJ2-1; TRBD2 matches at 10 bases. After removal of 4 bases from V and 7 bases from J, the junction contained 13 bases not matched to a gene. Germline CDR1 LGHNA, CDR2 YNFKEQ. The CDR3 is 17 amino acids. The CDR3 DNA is TGTGCCAGCAGCCGAGCCGGCGGAGCTAGCGGGAGTAATGAGCAGTTCTTC. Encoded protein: CASSRAGGASGSNEQFF.

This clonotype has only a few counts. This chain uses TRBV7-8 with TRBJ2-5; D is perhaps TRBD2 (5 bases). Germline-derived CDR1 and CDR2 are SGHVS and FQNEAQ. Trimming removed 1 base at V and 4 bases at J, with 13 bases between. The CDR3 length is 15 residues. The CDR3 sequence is CASSLGASQGETQYF. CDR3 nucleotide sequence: TGTGCCAGCAGCTTAGGGGCTAGCCAAGGAGAGACCCAGTACTTC. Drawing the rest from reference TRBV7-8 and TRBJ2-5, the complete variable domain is GAGVSQSPRYKVAKRGQDVALRCDPISGHVSLFWYQQALGQGPEFLTYFQNEAQLDKSGLPSDRFFAERPEGSVSTLKIQRTQQEDSAVYLCASSLGASQGETQYFGPGTRLLVL.

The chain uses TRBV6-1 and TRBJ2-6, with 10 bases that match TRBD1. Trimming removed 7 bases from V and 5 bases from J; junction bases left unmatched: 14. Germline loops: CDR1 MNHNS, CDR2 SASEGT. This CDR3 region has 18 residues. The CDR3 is CASNPGQGKDLRANVLTF. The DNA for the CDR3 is TGTGCCAGCAATCCGGGACAGGGGAAGGATCTGAGGGCCAACGTCCTGACTTTC.

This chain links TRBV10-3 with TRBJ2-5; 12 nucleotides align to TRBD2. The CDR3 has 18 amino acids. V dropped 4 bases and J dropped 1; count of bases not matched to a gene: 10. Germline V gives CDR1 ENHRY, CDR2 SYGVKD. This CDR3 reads CAISARLAGEAAQETQYF. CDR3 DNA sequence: TGTGCCATCAGTGCACGACTAGCGGGAGAGGCGGCCCAAGAGACCCAGTACTTC.

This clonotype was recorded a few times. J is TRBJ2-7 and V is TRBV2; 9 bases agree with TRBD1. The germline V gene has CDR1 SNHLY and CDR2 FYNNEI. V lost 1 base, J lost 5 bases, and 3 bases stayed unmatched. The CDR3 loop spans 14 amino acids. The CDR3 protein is CASSEGDRVDEQYF. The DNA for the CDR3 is TGTGCCAGCAGTGAAGGGGACAGGGTTGACGAGCAGTACTTC. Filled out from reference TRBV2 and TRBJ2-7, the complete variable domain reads EPEVTQTPSHQVTQMGQEVILRCVPISNHLYFYWYRQILGQKVEFLVSFYNNEISEKSEIFDDQFSVERPDGSNFTLKIRSTKLEDSAMYFCASSEGDRVDEQYFGPGTRLTVT.

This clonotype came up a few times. CDR3 sequence (DNA): TGTGCCACCGGACTAGGAAGGTCCTACGAGCAGTACTTC. It codes for CATGLGRSYEQYF. The chain uses TRBV6-6 and TRBJ2-7; the match to TRBD2 covers 7 bases. The germline V gene has CDR1 MNHNY and CDR2 SVGAGI (reference sequence). V was clipped by 10 bases and J by 1 base; unmatched bases: 7. The CDR3 runs to 13 residues.